This TCR beta chain is drawn from a study of graft-versus-host responses after intestinal transplantation. On the study more broadly: Recipients underwent multivisceral, liver-intestinal, or isolated intestinal transplants. Each recipient received anti-thymocyte globulin induction, then tacrolimus and steroids for around 3 years.

Here immunoSEQ multiplex PCR was the method, and the copy in TCRdb shows in-frame clones only, minus some. The sample yields tens of thousands of clones, roughly four fifths seen once. For this clone: Its target is not known.

General observations from the study: Recipient-marrow GvH clones were detected, some having first appeared in ileum or blood.

Specimen: unstimulated CD8+ T cells sorted from spleen or lymph node cells, collected before intestinal transplant. The source is a human donor who received an intestinal transplant.

The CDR3 is CASSPRGGLADAYNEQFF. The CDR3, as DNA: TGTGCCAGCAGCCCTAGGGGGGGACTAGCGGACGCCTACAATGAGCAGTTCTTC. J is TRBJ2-1 and V is TRBV11-2; 11 nucleotides match TRBD2. Germline loops: CDR1 SGHAT, CDR2 FQNNGV. The CDR3 length is 18 residues. The J segment lost 2 bases and the V segment lost 5 bases, leaving 11 bases of the junction unmatched.